Listed below are T cell receptor beta chains from one sample, sequenced in a study of vaccination and CD4 T cells after COVID-19. TCRdb called the PCR reads again in MiXCR, with one record for every CDR3 protein. The repertoire includes about 11,000 distinct CDR3 sequences, roughly 65% of them detected once, and roughly 13% sits in the top ten. These receptors are not linked to any known antigen. The sample consisted of CD4+ T cells from blood, cultured in vitro. The receptors originated from a human donor who had recovered from COVID-19. Both conserved end residues are part of each CDR3. D genes are given only for firm matches. The size entry is marked missing in some rows and otherwise reads once, few, many or a size class.

J gene	CDR3 length	clone size	V gene	D gene	CDR3 DNA	CDR3 protein
TRBJ2-5	16	NA	TRBV6-5	NA	TGTGCCAGCAGTTACTCCCCCAGGGGGGCGGGGGAGACCCAGTACTTC	CASSYSPRGAGETQYF
TRBJ1-2	13	NA	TRBV27	NA	TGTGCCAGCAGTTTACCCACAGGGAGGGGCTACACCTTC	CASSLPTGRGYTF
TRBJ1-5	12	once	TRBV20-1	NA	TGCAGTGCTAGAGAGGACGATGGGACCCAGCATTTT	CSAREDDGTQHF
TRBJ2-1	16	NA	TRBV20-1	NA	TGCAGTGCTGGGGTGCCAGGACGAACCTCCTACAATGAGCAGTTCTTC	CSAGVPGRTSYNEQFF
TRBJ1-2	12	NA	TRBV20-1	NA	TGCAGTGCTACCAGACCTGATTATGGCTACACCTTC	CSATRPDYGYTF
TRBJ1-5	16	NA	TRBV6-1	NA	TGTGCCAGCAGTGAGGACGGGCTGGCGGGCAATCAGCCCCAGCATTTT	CASSEDGLAGNQPQHF
TRBJ2-7	17	once	TRBV7-2	TRBD2	TGTGCCAGCAGCTGGGGACATAGCGGGAGGGCCCAGGGCGAGCAGTACTTC	CASSWGHSGRAQGEQYF
TRBJ2-5	15	NA	TRBV20-1	NA	TGCAGTGCTCTGGGGAGCCCCTATGTCTGGGAGACCCAGTACTTC	CSALGSPYVWETQYF
TRBJ1-5	14	NA	TRBV6-5	NA	TGTGCCAGCAGTTACTCAGGGGATACTCAGCCCCAGCATTTT	CASSYSGDTQPQHF
TRBJ2-1	15	NA	TRBV20-1	TRBD2	TGCAGTGCTAGTCCTAGCGGCATCTCCTACAATGAGCAGTTCTTC	CSASPSGISYNEQFF
TRBJ1-5	13	few	TRBV7-9	NA	TGTGCCAGCAGCTTACAGGGGAATCAGCCCCAGCATTTT	CASSLQGNQPQHF
TRBJ1-1	17	once	TRBV7-2	NA	TGTGCCAGCAGCCTACGGGTCTTAAGGGGCCTGAACACTGAAGCTTTCTTT	CASSLRVLRGLNTEAFF
TRBJ1-2	14	NA	TRBV27	NA	TGTGCCAGCAGTCCTCAGACCAGTGGTTATGGCTACACCTTC	CASSPQTSGYGYTF
TRBJ2-2	12	NA	TRBV24-1	NA	TGTGCCTCCGAAAGTCCCGCCGGGGAGCTGTTTTTT	CASESPAGELFF
TRBJ2-7	14	NA	TRBV7-8	NA	TGTGCCAGCAGCTTAGCGGTTGGGGTCTACGAGCAGTACTTC	CASSLAVGVYEQYF
TRBJ1-5	15	NA	TRBV6-1	NA	TGTGCCAGCAGTGGGTGGCAGGAGGGGAATCAGCCCCAGCATTTT	CASSGWQEGNQPQHF
TRBJ1-6	15	NA	TRBV28	TRBD1	TGTGCCAGCAGTAGCCAGACAGGGGCGAATTCACCCCTCCACTTT	CASSSQTGANSPLHF
TRBJ2-3	16	NA	TRBV6-1	TRBD2	TGTGCCAGCAGTCCCCGTCCAAGCGGGATCACAGATACGCAGTATTTT	CASSPRPSGITDTQYF